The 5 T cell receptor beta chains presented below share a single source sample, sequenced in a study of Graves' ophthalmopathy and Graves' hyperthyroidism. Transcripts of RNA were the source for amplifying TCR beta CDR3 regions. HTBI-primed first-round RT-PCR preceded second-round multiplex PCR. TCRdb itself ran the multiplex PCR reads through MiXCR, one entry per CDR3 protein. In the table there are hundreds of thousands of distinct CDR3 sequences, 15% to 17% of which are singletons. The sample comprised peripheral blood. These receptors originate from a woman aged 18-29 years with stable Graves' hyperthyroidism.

The CDR3 protein is CASRTQGLLETQYF. The CDR3 region has the DNA TGTGCCAGCAGAACACAGGGGCTGCTGGAGACCCAGTACTTC. The chain combines TRBV12-3 or TRBV12-4 with TRBJ2-5; TRBD1 agrees at 7 bases. V was pared by 6 bases and J by 5 bases, with 9 bases of the junction left unmatched. The CDR3 has 14 amino acids.

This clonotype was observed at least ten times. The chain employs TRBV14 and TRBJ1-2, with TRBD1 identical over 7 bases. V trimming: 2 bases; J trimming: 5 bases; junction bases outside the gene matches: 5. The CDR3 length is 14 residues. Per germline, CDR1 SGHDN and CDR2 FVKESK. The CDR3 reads CASSQTDRIYGYTF. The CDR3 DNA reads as TGTGCCAGCAGCCAAACGGACAGGATTTATGGCTACACCTTC.

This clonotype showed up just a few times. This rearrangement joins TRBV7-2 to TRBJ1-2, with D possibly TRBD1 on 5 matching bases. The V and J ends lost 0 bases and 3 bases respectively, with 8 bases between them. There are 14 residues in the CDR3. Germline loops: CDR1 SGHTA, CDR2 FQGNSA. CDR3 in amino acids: CASSLARGDYGYTF. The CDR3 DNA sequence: TGTGCCAGCAGCTTAGCGCGGGGGGACTATGGCTACACCTTC.

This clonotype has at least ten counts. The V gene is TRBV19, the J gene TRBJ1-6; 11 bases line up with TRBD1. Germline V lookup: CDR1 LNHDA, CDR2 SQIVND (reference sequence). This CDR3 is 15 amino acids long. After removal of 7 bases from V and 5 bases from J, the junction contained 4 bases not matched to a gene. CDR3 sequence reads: CASTPGQGDNSPLHF. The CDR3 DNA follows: TGTGCCAGTACTCCGGGACAGGGGGATAATTCACCCCTCCACTTT.

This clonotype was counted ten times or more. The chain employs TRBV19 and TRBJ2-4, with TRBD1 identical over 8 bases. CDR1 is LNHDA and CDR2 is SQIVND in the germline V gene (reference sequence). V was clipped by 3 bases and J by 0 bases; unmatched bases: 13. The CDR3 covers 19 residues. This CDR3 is CASSIRAGGADSAKNIQYF. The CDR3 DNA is TGTGCCAGTAGTATCCGAGCAGGGGGCGCGGATTCAGCCAAAAACATTCAGTACTTC. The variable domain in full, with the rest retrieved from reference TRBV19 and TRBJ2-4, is DGGITQSPKYLFRKEGQNVTLSCEQNLNHDAMYWYRQDPGQGLRLIYYSQIVNDFQKGDIAEGYSVSREKKESFPLTVTSAQKNPTAFYLCASSIRAGGADSAKNIQYFGAGTRLSVL.